A selection of T cell receptor beta chains follows, all from one sample in a study of CD8+CD57+ T cells in acquired aplastic anemia. MiXCR, run by TCRdb on the reads, gives a single entry per CDR3 protein. The table records over 100,000 distinct CDR3 sequences, more than 35% of them present only once. The specimen sequenced was sorted CD4+, CD8+, or CD8+CD57+ T cells (not recorded which) from PBMCs. These receptors all come from a human donor in good health, serving as a control. Each CDR3 is given with its conserved first and last residue. A D gene is named only where the DNA matches it firmly. Part of the rows lack a size; the others show once, few, many or a class for expanded clones.

clone_size j_call d_call v_call cdr3_aa cdr3_nt
many TRBJ2-3 . TRBV12-3/TRBV12-4 CASNGFEGTDTQYF TGTGCCAGCAATGGATTCGAGGGCACAGATACGCAGTATTTT
many TRBJ1-2 . TRBV7-9 CASSLSGRIRQYGYTF TGTGCCAGCAGCTTGAGCGGCCGGATTCGGCAATATGGCTACACCTTC
. TRBJ1-1 . TRBV9 CASSVAGQMNTEAFF TGTGCCAGCAGCGTAGCCGGACAGATGAACACTGAAGCTTTCTTT
many TRBJ2-1 . TRBV24-1 CATSDFTGTYNEQFF TGTGCCACCAGTGATTTTACTGGGACGTACAATGAGCAGTTCTTC
few TRBJ2-7 TRBD1 TRBV10-3 CAISENGQGDEQYF TGTGCCATCAGTGAGAACGGACAGGGGGACGAGCAGTACTTC
few TRBJ1-1 . TRBV5-5 CASSFLGGDEAFF TGTGCCAGCAGCTTTTTAGGTGGAGATGAAGCTTTCTTT
. TRBJ1-5 TRBD1 TRBV2 CASSELRGRNQPQHF TGTGCCAGCAGTGAACTAAGGGGGCGGAATCAGCCCCAGCATTTT
. TRBJ2-1 . TRBV7-6 CASSSDSNEQFF TGTGCCAGCAGCTCGGACAGCAATGAGCAGTTCTTC
many TRBJ2-1 TRBD2 TRBV20-1 CSARPGLANNEQFF TGCAGTGCTAGACCGGGACTAGCGAACAATGAGCAGTTCTTC
many TRBJ1-2 . TRBV15 CATSSDRLYGYTF TGTGCCACCAGCAGCGACAGATTATATGGCTACACCTTC
. TRBJ2-7 TRBD2 TRBV2 CASSEPSGGAYEQYF TGTGCCAGCAGTGAGCCTAGCGGGGGGGCATACGAGCAGTACTTC
. TRBJ1-2 TRBD1 TRBV29-1 CSVARRGQGRDGYTF TGCAGCGTCGCCCGAAGGGGACAGGGGAGGGATGGCTACACCTTC
few TRBJ1-5 . TRBV19 CATKEGYDQPQHF TGTGCCACCAAGGAAGGGTATGATCAGCCCCAGCATTTT
many TRBJ1-1 . TRBV10-2 CASSEQQLIAGTEAFF TGCGCCAGCAGTGAGCAACAGCTCATCGCGGGGACTGAAGCTTTCTTT
. TRBJ1-2 . TRBV7-8 CASSLDRVDGYGYTF TGTGCCAGCAGCTTAGACAGGGTCGACGGATATGGCTACACCTTC
many TRBJ2-3 TRBD2 TRBV5-4 CASSFRLAGSTDTQYF TGTGCCAGCAGCTTCCGACTAGCGGGGAGCACAGATACGCAGTATTTT
many TRBJ2-1 TRBD2 TRBV6-1 CASTAAGRVDNEQFF TGTGCCAGCACCGCCGCCGGGAGGGTTGACAATGAGCAGTTCTTC
many TRBJ2-2 . TRBV14 CASSQRVYSGELFF TGTGCCAGCAGCCAACGAGTATATTCCGGGGAGCTGTTTTTT
many TRBJ2-2 . TRBV24-1 CATSGPGSWNTGELFF TGTGCCACCAGTGGTCCAGGAAGTTGGAACACCGGGGAGCTGTTTTTT
many TRBJ2-7 . TRBV7-6 CASSSLARLSEQYF TGTGCCAGCAGCTCCTTAGCCAGACTTTCCGAGCAGTACTTC
many TRBJ2-6 . TRBV24-1 CATQAASGANVLTF TGTGCCACCCAGGCCGCCTCTGGGGCCAACGTCCTGACTTTC
. TRBJ1-5 . TRBV3-1 CASSQGSGFSNQPQHF TGTGCCAGCAGCCAGGGGTCAGGATTTAGCAATCAGCCCCAGCATTTT
many TRBJ1-4 TRBD1 TRBV28 CASTKDRGTEKLFF TGTGCCAGCACCAAGGACAGGGGGACCGAAAAACTGTTTTTT
. TRBJ1-4 . TRBV12-1 CASSPLLGRANEKLFF TGTGCCAGCTCACCGCTGCTCGGACGGGCTAATGAAAAACTGTTTTTT